Listed below are T cell receptor beta chains from one sample, sequenced in a study of monozygotic twins with inflammatory bowel disease. From its re-call of the 5' RACE reads, TCRdb lists each CDR3 protein once, without DNA. The table for this sample gives around 140,000 distinct CDR3 sequences. Input material: blood. The source is a human donor with ulcerative colitis or Crohn's disease, or a healthy co-twin of an affected twin (not recorded which). The CDR3 runs from the conserved cysteine through the conserved F or W. Each record gives: J gene, V gene, CDR3 protein.

TRBJ2-3,TRBV6-5,CASSLYRDSYTDTQYF
TRBJ1-5,TRBV5-1,CASSQEGQGYQPQHF
TRBJ1-6,TRBV27,CASKTFRGPSSYNSPLHF
TRBJ1-1,TRBV5-1,CASMGTGQLNTEAFF
TRBJ2-7,TRBV20-1,CSASGRAYEQYF
TRBJ2-1,TRBV3-1,CASSQVLRELYNEQFF
TRBJ2-1,TRBV7-2,CASSLATPYNEQFF
TRBJ2-1,TRBV5-1,CASSLPGGEFF
TRBJ1-6,TRBV9,CASSVVGSYNSPLHF
TRBJ2-7,TRBV6-1,CASRLEEAYSYEQYF
TRBJ2-3,TRBV7-2,CASSRGGLRTDTQYF
TRBJ2-7,TRBV7-9,CASSFGTGKDEQYF
TRBJ2-4,TRBV4-3,CASSQGAGWDIQYF
TRBJ2-2,TRBV6-2/TRBV6-3,CASSSAHGGELFF
TRBJ2-7,TRBV7-2,CASRSTGPKQYF
TRBJ1-5,TRBV24-1,CATSDSPGTGGDNQPQHF
TRBJ2-1,TRBV6-1,CASSRGRALKSYNEQFF
TRBJ2-3,TRBV29-1,CSVGRAGGTDTQYF
TRBJ2-7,TRBV15,CATTRDRAIHEQYF
TRBJ1-1,TRBV14,CASSQDTGHTEAFF
TRBJ1-6,TRBV10-1,CASSPGQGENSPLHF
TRBJ2-2,TRBV9,CASSVVQNTGELFF
TRBJ2-6,TRBV5-1,CASSLHRDSSGANVLTF
TRBJ2-2,TRBV5-1,CASSSTGDTGELFF
TRBJ2-1,TRBV28,CATSWGIHNEQFF
TRBJ1-1,TRBV19,CASVDREDTEAFF
TRBJ2-2,TRBV21-1,CASSKGGQRDRGNTGELFF
TRBJ2-2,TRBV24-1,CATSDRPTGELFF
TRBJ2-1,TRBV10-2,CASSEMRVYNEQFF
TRBJ2-2,TRBV7-7,CASSLAEGPSTGELFF
TRBJ1-1,TRBV5-1,CASSWGGTATEAFF
TRBJ2-3,TRBV7-3,CASSLGLGDTDTQYF
TRBJ2-7,TRBV7-9,CASSPQVFYEQYF
TRBJ2-1,TRBV18,CASSPPLGTVYEQFF
TRBJ2-5,TRBV7-9,CASTRPGTGEETQYF
TRBJ2-7,TRBV9,CASSPPGTGINEQYF
TRBJ2-2,TRBV29-1,CSVELAEGTGELFF
TRBJ1-4,TRBV11-2,CASSFPRTGSMEGYEKLFF
TRBJ1-5,TRBV30,CAWSVARVDQPQHF
TRBJ2-1,TRBV12-3/TRBV12-4,CASSFGTGGNEQFF
TRBJ2-4,TRBV12-3/TRBV12-4,CASSAGLAVLAKNIQYF
TRBJ1-5,TRBV27,CASSPPGRLEQPQHF
TRBJ1-3,TRBV9,CASSVAETSGNTIYF
TRBJ2-1,TRBV12-3/TRBV12-4,CASLPPGLQEQFF
TRBJ2-2,TRBV13,CASGFSTGELFF
TRBJ2-3,TRBV29-1,CSATTGTDTQYF
TRBJ2-7,TRBV21-1,CASSKAGVPEQYF
TRBJ2-7,TRBV10-3,CAIRSTGFEQYF